Following are 21 T cell receptor beta chains from one sample sequenced in a study of T cells in localized non-small cell lung cancer. Method: immunoSEQ multiplex PCR; TCRdb's copy keeps in-frame clones and lacks some. Counted here are 2,500 to 3,000 clones, roughly 25% occurring once; the ten biggest clones make up less than 20%. Sequences were derived from lung tumor tissue, sampled before any cancer treatment. The receptors were gathered from a male donor aged 60 or over with stage I lung adenocarcinoma.

Only a few counts were recorded for this clone. This sequence joins TRBV18 and TRBJ1-4; no definite D call. The CDR3 sequence is 14 residues long. In germline, CDR1 is KGHSH, CDR2 LQKENI. V gave up 1 base and J gave up 6 bases, with 9 bases separating them. The CDR3, as DNA: TGTGCCAGCTCACCACAGGGTTTTGATGAAAAACTGTTTTTT. Its protein product is CASSPQGFDEKLFF.

J is TRBJ2-1 and V is TRBV18; D remains unclear. The ends were cut back, 3 bases at V and 9 bases at J, with 15 bases in the middle. The CDR3 contains 14 residues. CDR1 is KGHSH, CDR2 LQKENI, per germline. The CDR3 region has the DNA TGTGCCAGCTCACCCGCGCTCGGTAGGTTTGAGCAGTTCTTC. Encoded protein: CASSPALGRFEQFF.

This clone turned up a few times. V is TRBV30 and J is TRBJ2-4; D unclear. This CDR3 contains 15 residues. Between the trimmed V and J ends, which lost 3 bases and 3 bases, there was a span of 15 bases. In germline, CDR1 is GTSNPN, CDR2 SVGIG (reference sequence). DNA for the CDR3: TGTGCCTGGAGGAACCCTGCAGCCAACAAAAACATTCAGTACTTC. It encodes CAWRNPAANKNIQYF.

J is TRBJ2-7 and V is TRBV19, with D tentatively TRBD1 or TRBD2 (7 bases each). This CDR3 region has 14 residues. Germline V lookup: CDR1 LNHDA, CDR2 SQIVND (reference sequence). Deletions cut 4 bases from V and 2 bases from J, with 12 bases between. The CDR3 loop reads CASSREGATYEQYF. The CDR3 DNA reads as TGTGCCAGTAGTAGGGAGGGGGCCACCTACGAGCAGTACTTC.

This clone was counted a few times. CDR3 sequence (DNA): TGTGCCAGCAGCTTAGGAGGATTTGGCAATCAGCCCCAGCATTTT. As protein: CASSLGGFGNQPQHF. V gene TRBV11-3 combines with J gene TRBJ1-5; D gene uncertain. This CDR3 comprises 15 residues. Germline assignment: CDR1 SGHNT and CDR2 YENEEA. V lost 1 base and J lost 2, with 9 bases in between.

This clone turned up a few times. The chain links TRBV7-6 to TRBJ1-3, with 8 positions matching TRBD1. Germline CDR1 SGHVS, CDR2 FNYEAQ. There are 14 residues in the CDR3. Germline trimming cut 4 bases from V and 3 bases from J; bases unmatched to any gene: 2. CDR3 bases: TGTGCCAGCAGCTCCGGGACAGGTGGAAACACCATATATTTT. Translating gives CASSSGTGGNTIYF.

The V and J genes are TRBV29-1 and TRBJ2-1; D may be TRBD2 (7 bases). CDR1 and CDR2 (germline): SQVTM, ANQGSEA. V shed 4 bases and J shed 6 bases, with 16 bases lying between them. CDR3 size: 14 residues. The CDR3 bases are TGCAGCGTTGCGAGTAGGGGGGGCCGCAATGAGCAGTTCTTC. Encoded protein: CSVASRGGRNEQFF.

With regard to this clone: Other DNA sequences from this sample encode an identical CDR3 as well. This rearrangement joins TRBV28 to TRBJ2-2, with D unresolved. This CDR3 has 14 amino acids. The V end lost 6 bases, the J end lost 0 bases, and 8 bases lay between the germline ends. CDR1 is MDHEN, CDR2 SYDVKM, per germline. CDR3 in amino acids: CASRGQPNTGELFF. CDR3 nucleotides: TGTGCCAGCAGAGGGCAGCCGAACACCGGGGAGCTGTTTTTT.

The chain joins TRBV19 to TRBJ2-7; D remains unclear. The CDR3 length is 14 residues. Germline V gene lookup returns CDR1 LNHDA and CDR2 SQIVND (reference sequence). Trimming took off 5 bases at V and 2 bases at J, with 13 bases between the two ends. Here the CDR3 reads CASSSTGPAYEQYF. The CDR3 DNA sequence: TGTGCCAGTAGTTCAACCGGGCCCGCCTACGAGCAGTACTTC.

Details on this clone: At one boundary the junction diverges from the germline segment, which might be a read error. The CDR3 reads CAISARDENEQFF. CDR3 bases: TGTGCCATCAGTGCCAGGGATGAGAATGAGCAGTTCTTC. The chain has TRBV6-8 and TRBJ2-1; maybe TRBD1 (5 bases). The germline V gene encodes CDR1 MNHGY and CDR2 SAAAGT. This CDR3 has 13 amino acids.

This clone was picked up a small number of times. V is TRBV6-8 and J is TRBJ2-7; 9 nucleotides align to TRBD1. Trimming at V came to 0 bases and at J to 5 bases, leaving 8 bases not matched to a gene. The germline gives CDR1 MNHGY, CDR2 SAAAGT. The CDR3 contains 16 residues. Here the CDR3 DNA reads TGTGCCAGCAGTTACTCGACGGGGACAGGGTTGGACGAGCAGTACTTC. It is translated as CASSYSTGTGLDEQYF.

The chain links TRBV11-3 to TRBJ1-1; 10 nucleotides line up with TRBD1. The CDR3 runs to 17 residues. Losses at the gene ends were 7 bases for V and 7 bases for J; bases not matched to a gene: 18. CDR1 is SGHNT, CDR2 YENEEA, per germline. CDR3 DNA sequence: TGTGCCAGCATGCTTGCGTGGACAGGGGGGGTTTCGGATGAAGCTTTCTTT. Translating it yields CASMLAWTGGVSDEAFF. The full variable domain, with the rest looked up from reference TRBV11-3 and TRBJ1-1, is EAGVVQSPRYKIIEKKQPVAFWCNPISGHNTLYWYLQNLGQGPELLIRYENEEAVDDSQLPKDRFSAERLKGVDSTLKIQPAELGDSAVYLCASMLAWTGGVSDEAFFGQGTRLTVV.

This sequence joins TRBV9 and TRBJ2-7; TRBD1 aligns across 7 bases. This CDR3 has 14 amino acids. The trim removed 6 bases at V and 0 bases at J, leaving 6 bases unmatched. Germline V gene data show CDR1 as SGDLS and CDR2 as YYNGEE. The CDR3 bases are TGTGCCAGCACCCCTGGACAGGCCTCCTACGAGCAGTACTTC. It translates to CASTPGQASYEQYF.

This chain connects TRBV18 to TRBJ1-2, with 9 positions matching TRBD1. V dropped 4 bases and J dropped 6; count of bases not matched to a gene: 18. Germline lookup yields CDR1 KGHSH and CDR2 LQKENI. There are 18 residues in the CDR3. CDR3 nucleotides: TGTGCCAGCTCACACCGAGACCCGGGACAGGGAGGGTTGGATGGCTACACCTTC. This translates into CASSHRDPGQGGLDGYTF.

The genes are TRBV19 and TRBJ1-2; D might be TRBD1 (6 bases). V dropped 5 bases and J dropped 5 bases, with 15 bases sitting between them. In germline, CDR1 is LNHDA, CDR2 SQIVND (reference sequence). The CDR3 has 14 amino acids. DNA for the CDR3: TGTGCCAGTAGTTTCGGACAGTTACCATATGGCTACACCTTC. It translates to CASSFGQLPYGYTF.

The chain is built from TRBV25-1 and TRBJ2-7; D perhaps matches TRBD2 (6 bases). CDR3 length: 15 residues. Germline CDR1 is MGHDK and CDR2 is SYGVNS. Trimming stripped 3 bases from V and 0 bases from J, with 12 bases between. CDR3 loop: CASSDPHGSSYEQYF. The CDR3 nucleotides are TGTGCCAGCAGTGACCCCCACGGGAGCTCCTACGAGCAGTACTTC.

In this sample, this clone is medium-sized. The rearrangement joins TRBV11-3 to TRBJ2-5; 9 bases agree with TRBD1. The V gene end was trimmed by 4 bases and the J gene end by 4 bases; junction bases not matched to a gene: 7. Germline CDR1 reads SGHNT; CDR2 reads YENEEA. CDR3 size: 15 residues. The DNA of the CDR3 is TGTGCCAGCAGCTCTAGACAGGGGGGCAGAGAGACCCAGTACTTC. It specifies CASSSRQGGRETQYF.

This clone was seen more than once but under ten times. This chain links TRBV6-8 with TRBJ2-3; D unresolved. This CDR3 contains 15 residues. V was shortened by 4 bases and J by 1 base, with 12 bases between the two germline ends. Germline lookup yields CDR1 MNHGY and CDR2 SAAAGT. The CDR3 coding sequence is TGTGCCAGCAGTTGGTTGCGATGGGGCACAGATACGCAGTATTTT. This codes for CASSWLRWGTDTQYF.

This clone was seen a handful of times. This chain connects TRBV14 to TRBJ2-3; D remains unclear. Germline CDR1 SGHDN, CDR2 FVKESK. CDR3 length: 11 amino acids. V gave up 4 bases and J gave up 5 bases, with 4 bases separating them. CDR3 in DNA: TGTGCCAGCAGCCCCAAAGATACGCAGTATTTT. It is translated as CASSPKDTQYF. The full variable domain, in which reference TRBV14 and TRBJ2-3 provide the parts outside the CDR3, is EAGVTQFPSHSVIEKGQTVTLRCDPISGHDNLYWYRRVMGKEIKFLLHFVKESKQDESGMPNNRFLAERTGGTYSTLKVQPAELEDSGVYFCASSPKDTQYFGPGTRLTVL.

The rearrangement links TRBV29-1 to TRBJ2-5; D not certain. The length of the CDR3 is 12 residues. V was shortened by 7 bases and J by 2 bases, with 11 bases between the two germline ends. The germline V gene encodes CDR1 SQVTM and CDR2 ANQGSEA. The CDR3 loop is CSAIGEQETQYF. CDR3 sequence (DNA): TGCAGCGCGATAGGTGAACAAGAGACCCAGTACTTC.

This clone counts as medium-sized. V usage is TRBV11-3 and J usage is TRBJ2-7, with D tentatively TRBD2 (6 bases). This CDR3 region has 14 residues. V lost 5 bases to trimming and J lost 0 bases, with 11 bases between them. Per germline, CDR1 SGHNT and CDR2 YENEEA. For the CDR3, the DNA is TGTGCCAGCAGCCTGACTAGTTACTCCTACGAGCAGTACTTC. Translation: CASSLTSYSYEQYF.